The source of this T cell receptor beta chain is a study of cytomegalovirus exposure and HLA in healthy donors. It was healthy bone marrow donors who served as donors. Comments on this clone: Its antigen is not identified.

Study outcomes and limitations: CMV serostatus alone was available as immune exposure information. Productive status was seen about 87% or about 30% of the time for most TCR beta V segments in an earlier analysis.

13 Jbeta primers and 60 Vbeta primers were used for the PCR. Profiled with immunoSEQ multiplex PCR; TCRdb holds only in-frame clones, not every one. The repertoire holds just over 150,000 clones, with 65% to 80% as singletons. Material: PBMCs. The source of this sequence is a female donor in good health and CMV-seronegative.

The CDR3 loop reads CASSSRTSEAFF. Written as DNA, the CDR3 is TGTGCCAGCAGCTCACGGACATCTGAAGCTTTCTTT. The chain links TRBV7-9 to TRBJ1-1, with a tentative D call TRBD1 (5 bases). This CDR3 region has 12 residues. Trimming left V 4 bases short and J 6 bases short, with 9 bases between. Germline CDR1 SEHNR, CDR2 FQNEAQ (reference sequence). Looking up the rest from reference TRBV7-9 and TRBJ1-1 gives the full variable domain: DTGVSQNPRHKITKRGQNVTFRCDPISEHNRLYWYRQTLGQGPEFLTYFQNEAQLEKSRLLSDRFSAERPKGSFSTLEIQRTEQGDSAMYLCASSSRTSEAFFGQGTRLTVV.